This passage covers 12 T cell receptor beta chains from one sample sequenced in a study of blood T cell repertoires in COVID-19. Clones were read by immunoSEQ multiplex PCR, and TCRdb kept only the in-frame ones, dropping some. The data contain about 320,000 clones, approximately 88% of them singletons. Sequenced input: peripheral blood. These receptors originate from a man aged 18 to 35 who had recovered from COVID-19.

This chain connects TRBV5-5 to TRBJ2-7; 7 bases are a match to TRBD2. Trimming took 0 bases from V and 4 from J; bases not matched to a gene: 10. The germline V gene has CDR1 SGHKS and CDR2 YYEKEE (reference sequence). There are 16 residues in the CDR3. CDR3 region: CASSLEWGEGVYEQYF. The CDR3 region has the DNA TGTGCCAGCAGCTTGGAATGGGGGGAGGGCGTTTACGAGCAGTACTTC.

The CDR3 DNA is TGTGCCAGCAGCTCTGAAGCGGGGGCATCCTACGAGCAGTACTTC. It encodes CASSSEAGASYEQYF. The rearrangement links TRBV7-2 to TRBJ2-7, with TRBD2 identical over 8 bases. Germline V gene lookup returns CDR1 SGHTA and CDR2 FQGNSA. The V segment lost 4 bases and the J segment 1 base; nucleotides outside the gene matches: 6. There are 15 residues in the CDR3.

This clone occurred once. The chain uses TRBV7-3 and TRBJ2-2; D perhaps matches TRBD2 (6 bases). The CDR3 is made up of 14 amino acids. V dropped 5 bases and J dropped 5 bases, with 12 bases sitting between them. Per germline, CDR1 SGHTA and CDR2 FQGTGA. The CDR3 reads CASSPSGGTGELFF. The CDR3 coding sequence is TGTGCCAGCAGCCCGTCCGGAGGGACCGGGGAGCTGTTTTTT.

J is TRBJ1-1 and V is TRBV2; maybe TRBD1 (6 bases). Germline V gives CDR1 SNHLY, CDR2 FYNNEI. The CDR3 has 16 amino acids. Trimming left V 4 bases short and J 2 bases short, with 17 bases between. The CDR3: CASSVVLQGLNTEAFF. The DNA for the CDR3 is TGTGCCAGCAGTGTCGTCTTACAGGGTTTAAACACTGAAGCTTTCTTT.

The chain recombines TRBV25-1 with TRBJ1-2; 7 bases fit TRBD1. This CDR3 is built from 16 residues. Germline V gives CDR1 MGHDK, CDR2 SYGVNS. V dropped 3 bases and J dropped 2; count of bases not matched to a gene: 9. CDR3 amino acids: CASSDLEGAPNYGYTF. The DNA of the CDR3 is TGTGCCAGCAGTGATCTCGAGGGGGCGCCCAACTATGGCTACACCTTC.

For the CDR3, the DNA is TGCGCCAGCAGCCAAGATCAAGTTCGGGGCTCTGGGGCCAACGTCCTGACTTTC. Protein sequence: CASSQDQVRGSGANVLTF. The rearrangement uses TRBV4-3 and TRBJ2-6; tentative D call: TRBD2 (5 bases). Trimming pared 0 bases from V and 0 bases from J, leaving 12 bases between. The germline V gene encodes CDR1 LGHNA and CDR2 YSLEER. CDR3 size: 18 residues.

The chain combines TRBV7-9 with TRBJ2-7, with D perhaps matching TRBD1 (6 bases). The ends were cut back, 7 bases at V and 1 base at J, with 17 bases in the middle. CDR1 and CDR2 (germline): SEHNR, FQNEAQ (reference sequence). The CDR3 runs to 15 residues. The CDR3 loop is CASNNPGHPSYEQYF. The CDR3 region has the DNA TGTGCCAGCAACAATCCGGGACACCCGTCCTACGAGCAGTACTTC.

V gene TRBV19 combines with J gene TRBJ1-5, with D perhaps TRBD1 (6 bases). Per germline, CDR1 LNHDA and CDR2 SQIVND (reference sequence). The CDR3 consists of 23 residues. Deletions cut 7 bases from V and 0 bases from J, with 37 bases between. In DNA form, the CDR3 reads TGTGCCAGTACGGTTCGGCCGTCCTCGCGCCTGGCACAGGGCGAAGGTAGCAATCAGCCCCAGCATTTT. Residues: CASTVRPSSRLAQGEGSNQPQHF.

The J gene is TRBJ1-1, the V gene TRBV12-3 or TRBV12-4, with 7 bases fitting TRBD1. V shed 6 bases, J shed 3 bases, and the junction held 4 bases outside the gene matches. The CDR3 length is 13 residues. The CDR3 is CASRRQGDTEAFF. The CDR3 bases are TGTGCCAGCAGAAGACAGGGCGACACTGAAGCTTTCTTT.

V is TRBV7-2 and J is TRBJ2-1; 8 bases match TRBD2. CDR1 SGHTA and CDR2 FQGNSA come from the germline V gene. V dropped 2 bases and J dropped 2; count of bases not matched to a gene: 2. CDR3 length: 15 amino acids. This CDR3 reads CASSLKAGAYNEQFF. CDR3 DNA: TGTGCCAGCAGCTTAAAAGCGGGGGCCTACAATGAGCAGTTCTTC.

The chain joins TRBV6-2 or TRBV6-3 to TRBJ1-5, with 9 bases lining up with TRBD1. Germline V gene lookup returns CDR1 MNHEY and CDR2 SVGEGT. CDR3 length: 14 amino acids. The V gene end was trimmed by 4 bases and the J gene end by 8 bases; junction bases not matched to a gene: 6. The CDR3 sequence: CASSSQGAVEPQHF. In DNA, the CDR3 is TGTGCCAGCAGTTCACAGGGGGCGGTGGAGCCCCAGCATTTT.

The chain employs TRBV25-1 and TRBJ2-7, with D maybe TRBD1 (6 bases). In germline, CDR1 is MGHDK, CDR2 SYGVNS. The CDR3 loop spans 14 amino acids. Trimming stripped 8 bases from V and 2 bases from J, with 16 bases between. CDR3 amino acids: CASPDRYVTYEQYF. Written as DNA, the CDR3 is TGTGCCAGCCCCGACAGGTATGTAACCTACGAGCAGTACTTC.